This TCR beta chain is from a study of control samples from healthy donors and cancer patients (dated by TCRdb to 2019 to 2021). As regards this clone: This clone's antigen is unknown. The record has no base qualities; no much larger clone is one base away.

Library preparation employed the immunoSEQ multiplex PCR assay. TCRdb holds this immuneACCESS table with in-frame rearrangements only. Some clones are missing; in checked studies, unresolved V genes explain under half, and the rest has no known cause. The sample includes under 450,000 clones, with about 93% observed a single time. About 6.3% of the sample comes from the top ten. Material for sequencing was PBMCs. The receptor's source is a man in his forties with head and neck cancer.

Here the CDR3 is given as CASSFSGRVTGELFF. The bases read TGTGCCAGCAGCTTTAGCGGGAGAGTCACCGGGGAGCTGTTTTTT. Recombination connected TRBV7-9 to TRBJ2-2, with 9 bases matching TRBD2. V trim: 3 bases; J trim: 4 bases; unmatched bases: 3. Reading from cysteine to phenylalanine, the CDR3 counts 15 amino acids. The only DNA kept is the CDR3, 45 bases in frame from the first base. From the germline V gene (reference sequence), CDR1 is SEHNR and CDR2 is FQNEAQ.